These 29 T cell receptor beta chains came from one sample sequenced in a study of cytomegalovirus exposure and HLA in healthy donors. PCR involved 60 Vbeta and 13 Jbeta primers. The assay was immunoSEQ multiplex PCR, and TCRdb's table has in-frame clones only and misses some. Its table lists tens of thousands of clones. Material for sequencing was PBMCs. The receptors were sampled from a woman in her thirties in good health and CMV-seronegative.

The genes are TRBV6-6 and TRBJ1-3; 7 positions agree with TRBD1. Per the germline V gene, CDR1 is MNHNY and CDR2 is SVGAGI (reference sequence). Germline trimming cut 2 bases from V and 3 bases from J; bases unmatched to any gene: 1. The CDR3 totals 14 residues. CDR3 sequence reads: CASSYDRDGNTIYF. In DNA form, the CDR3 reads TGTGCCAGCAGTTACGACAGGGATGGAAACACCATATATTTT.

The rearrangement uses TRBV5-4 and TRBJ2-5; D not resolved. CDR3 size: 13 residues. Germline loops: CDR1 SGHNT, CDR2 YYREEE (reference sequence). Trimming took 4 bases from V and 2 from J, leaving 9 bases between them. CDR3 bases: TGTGCCAGCAGCCAAGAGATGCAAGAGACCCAGTACTTC. Translating it yields CASSQEMQETQYF.

The V and J genes are TRBV5-1 and TRBJ2-3; D perhaps matches TRBD2 (5 bases). V was pared by 0 bases and J by 2 bases, with 10 bases between. CDR1 is SGHRS and CDR2 is YFSETQ in the germline V gene. The CDR3 covers 15 residues. CDR3: CASSLAGLLTDTQYF. The CDR3 DNA follows: TGCGCCAGCAGCTTGGCGGGGTTACTCACAGATACGCAGTATTTT.

CDR3 protein: CASSASGSLNTEAFF. Here the CDR3 DNA reads TGTGCCAGCAGCGCCTCAGGGTCTTTGAACACTGAAGCTTTCTTT. The gene calls are TRBV5-6 and TRBJ1-1; D is possibly TRBD1 (5 bases). The length of the CDR3 is 15 residues. V lost 4 bases and J lost 0, with 13 bases in between. Looked up from germline, CDR1 is SGHDT and CDR2 is YYEEEE.

The chain joins TRBV20-1 to TRBJ2-5; D gene unclear. The V and J ends lost 0 bases and 5 bases respectively, with 4 bases between them. Germline-derived CDR1 and CDR2 are DFQATT and SNEGSKA (reference sequence). This CDR3 has 11 amino acids. The CDR3 DNA reads as TGCAGTGCTAGAGATCAGGAGACCCAGTACTTC. This encodes CSARDQETQYF.

The V call is TRBV29-1, the J call TRBJ1-1; D call uncertain. The V and J ends lost 4 bases and 5 bases respectively, with 5 bases between them. The CDR3 contains 10 residues. Germline V lookup: CDR1 SQVTM, CDR2 ANQGSEA. The CDR3 DNA reads TGCAGCGTTGGGGAGACTGAAGCTTTCTTT. Amino acid sequence: CSVGETEAFF.

The chain links TRBV9 to TRBJ1-5; 7 bases are a match to TRBD1. The CDR3 extends over 16 amino acids. The J segment lost 3 bases and the V segment lost 0 bases, leaving 6 bases of the junction unmatched. CDR1 and CDR2 from the germline V gene are SGDLS and YYNGEE. CDR3 in amino acids: CASSVGTGDPNQPQHF. The CDR3 DNA follows: TGTGCCAGCAGCGTAGGCACAGGGGATCCCAATCAGCCCCAGCATTTT.

The rearrangement uses TRBV13 and TRBJ2-7; the match to TRBD2 covers 13 bases. Germline lookup yields CDR1 PRHDT and CDR2 FYEKMQ (reference sequence). This CDR3 contains 16 residues. V was pared by 4 bases and J by 6 bases, with 9 bases of the junction left unmatched. CDR3 DNA: TGTGCCAGCAGCTCCGGGACTAGCGGGATGGCCTCCGAGCAGTACTTC. Protein: CASSSGTSGMASEQYF.

The gene calls are TRBV29-1 and TRBJ2-5, with TRBD2 matching 7 bases. CDR1 is SQVTM, CDR2 ANQGSEA, per germline. The trim removed 6 bases at V and 5 bases at J, leaving 9 bases unmatched. This CDR3 has 13 amino acids. The CDR3 reads CSVVTQGGETQYF. CDR3 DNA sequence: TGCAGCGTCGTAACTCAGGGAGGGGAGACCCAGTACTTC.

V gene TRBV30 combines with J gene TRBJ1-3; D is uncertain. Trimming removed 3 bases at V and 2 bases at J, with 8 bases between. The CDR3 sequence is 13 residues long. CDR1 is GTSNPN and CDR2 is SVGIG in the germline V gene (reference sequence). This chain's CDR3 is CAWRTMPGNTIYF. The CDR3 DNA follows: TGTGCCTGGAGGACAATGCCTGGAAACACCATATATTTT.

This chain links TRBV29-1 with TRBJ2-2, with TRBD1 matching 8 bases. Germline loops: CDR1 SQVTM, CDR2 ANQGSEA. Trimming removed 4 bases from V and 6 bases from J; junction bases left unmatched: 7. This CDR3 region has 14 residues. In DNA form, the CDR3 reads TGCAGCGTTGCGACAGGGGTTAGGTCCGGGGAGCTGTTTTTT. Protein product: CSVATGVRSGELFF.

The V and J genes are TRBV9 and TRBJ2-7; the D is unclear. This CDR3 comprises 11 residues. CDR1 is SGDLS and CDR2 is YYNGEE in the germline V gene. Deletions cut 4 bases from V and 4 bases from J, with 6 bases between. The CDR3 is CASSPEYEQYF. The CDR3, as DNA: TGTGCCAGCAGCCCTGAGTACGAGCAGTACTTC.

The chain couples TRBV4-1 to TRBJ2-5; perhaps TRBD2 as D (5 bases). Judging by the DNA end, TRBJ2-7 fits better; the J call may be wrong. The CDR3 has 16 residues. Germline V gene lookup returns CDR1 MGHRA and CDR2 YSYEKL. The CDR3 reads CASSQDTSGPTYEQYF. DNA for the CDR3: TGCGCCAGCAGCCAAGATACGAGCGGACCCACCTACGAGCAGTACTTC.

This chain uses TRBV7-9 with TRBJ2-1, with D tentatively TRBD2 (5 bases). The length of the CDR3 is 15 residues. Between the trimmed V and J ends, which lost 2 bases and 4 bases, there was a span of 12 bases. Germline V gene data show CDR1 as SEHNR and CDR2 as FQNEAQ (reference sequence). The CDR3 DNA reads as TGTGCCAGCAGCTTAAACCAGCGGATTTACAATGAGCAGTTCTTC. Amino acid sequence: CASSLNQRIYNEQFF.

The V call is TRBV19, the J call TRBJ2-1; D is ambiguous. The CDR3 spans 14 residues. V was pared by 10 bases and J by 0 bases, with 13 bases between. The germline CDR1 and CDR2 sequences are LNHDA and SQIVND (reference sequence). CDR3 protein: CATSGSVSYNEQFF. The CDR3 region has the DNA TGTGCCACCTCTGGCAGCGTCTCCTACAATGAGCAGTTCTTC.

V is TRBV6-1 and J is TRBJ2-7, with TRBD2 matching over 8 bases. Germline V gene lookup returns CDR1 MNHNS and CDR2 SASEGT. V lost 2 bases to trimming and J lost 1 base; unmatched junction nucleotides: 13. This CDR3 is built from 18 residues. CDR3 amino acids: CASSEPGTSGKRSYEQYF. The CDR3 region has the DNA TGTGCCAGCAGTGAACCGGGAACTAGCGGCAAGAGGTCCTACGAGCAGTACTTC.

DNA for the CDR3: TGTGCCAGCTCACCTCAACAGTCCGAGCAGTACTTC. It yields the protein CASSPQQSEQYF. The chain joins TRBV18 to TRBJ2-7; D unresolved. The CDR3 is made up of 12 amino acids. Germline CDR1 KGHSH, CDR2 LQKENI. V was shortened by 3 bases and J by 6 bases, with 9 bases between the two germline ends. Full variable domain (remainder filled in from reference TRBV18 and TRBJ2-7): NAGVMQNPRHLVRRRGQEARLRCSPMKGHSHVYWYRQLPEEGLKFMVYLQKENIIDESGMPKERFSAEFPKEGPSILRIQQVVRGDSAAYFCASSPQQSEQYFGPGTRLTVT.

As concerns this clone: This same CDR3 is encoded by further DNA sequences in the sample. The chain couples TRBV5-1 to TRBJ1-6, with D possibly TRBD1 on 5 matching bases. Trimming cost V 3 bases and J 6 bases, with 16 bases left between them. The CDR3 is made up of 16 amino acids. Per germline, CDR1 SGHRS and CDR2 YFSETQ. The CDR3 spells CASSWTGETVNSPLHF. The CDR3 nucleotides are TGCGCCAGCAGCTGGACGGGCGAGACAGTTAATTCACCCCTCCACTTT.

This sequence joins TRBV6-1 and TRBJ1-6; 7 bases agree with TRBD1. J lost 4 bases, V lost 7 bases, and 7 bases had no gene match. This CDR3 is built from 15 residues. Germline CDR1 and CDR2: MNHNS and SASEGT. DNA for the CDR3: TGTGCCAGCAACAAAGGGACAGCGTATAATTCACCCCTCCACTTT. This encodes CASNKGTAYNSPLHF.

CDR3 bases: TGCGCCAGCAGCCTACTGACAGGGGGCAACTCCGAGCAGTACTTC. Its protein product is CASSLLTGGNSEQYF. V is TRBV5-1 and J is TRBJ2-7; TRBD1 aligns across 10 bases. CDR1 and CDR2 (germline): SGHRS, YFSETQ. This CDR3 is built from 15 residues. Germline trimming cut 4 bases from V and 6 bases from J; bases unmatched to any gene: 10.

The chain uses TRBV10-1 and TRBJ2-5, with D uncertain. Germline-derived CDR1 and CDR2 are WNHNN and SYGVQD (reference sequence). V was pared by 10 bases and J by 1 base, with 13 bases between. The CDR3 is 13 residues long. CDR3 protein: CATSRGSQETQYF. Here the CDR3 DNA reads TGCGCCACCAGCCGCGGCAGCCAAGAGACCCAGTACTTC.

The CDR3, as DNA: TGTGCCAGCAGCTTAGGACAAGGGGGGGGTGAAGGCTACACCTTC. Its translation is CASSLGQGGGEGYTF. The genes are TRBV7-6 and TRBJ1-2; possibly TRBD1 for D (6 bases). The germline V gene encodes CDR1 SGHVS and CDR2 FNYEAQ. V lost 1 base and J lost 8, with 17 bases in between. This CDR3 is built from 15 residues.

The chain combines TRBV15 with TRBJ1-6, with TRBD1 as a possible D gene (6 bases). This CDR3 is 16 amino acids long. The V gene lost 0 bases and the J gene lost 3 bases, with 9 bases spanning the gap. Germline-derived CDR1 and CDR2 are LNHNV and YYDKDF (reference sequence). CDR3 nucleotide sequence: TGTGCCACCAGCAGAGATCGGGACAACTATAATTCACCCCTCCACTTT. Its protein is CATSRDRDNYNSPLHF.

About this clone: The same CDR3 is also encoded by other DNA sequences in this sample. The J gene is TRBJ2-1, the V gene TRBV30; TRBD1 might be the D (5 bases). Germline CDR1 is GTSNPN and CDR2 is SVGIG (reference sequence). V gave up 5 bases and J gave up 10 bases, with 9 bases separating them. The CDR3 runs 10 residues. CDR3 DNA: TGTGCCTGGCCCCCAGGGGAGCAGTTCTTC. Translated: CAWPPGEQFF.

The genes are TRBV30 and TRBJ2-3; 7 positions agree with TRBD1. The CDR3 has 15 amino acids. With V trimmed by 3 bases and J by 0 bases, 6 bases remained unmatched. The germline CDR1 and CDR2 sequences are GTSNPN and SVGIG (reference sequence). The CDR3 DNA reads as TGTGCCTGGAGCTCCACAGGGGCTAGCACAGATACGCAGTATTTT. This codes for CAWSSTGASTDTQYF.

This rearrangement joins TRBV5-1 to TRBJ2-1; 11 bases line up with TRBD2. CDR1 is SGHRS, CDR2 YFSETQ, per germline. The CDR3 spans 15 residues. V was clipped by 4 bases and J by 9 bases; unmatched bases: 9. The CDR3 sequence is CASSQTSGAYGEQFF. The CDR3 bases are TGCGCCAGCAGCCAGACTAGCGGGGCTTACGGTGAGCAGTTCTTC.

The V call is TRBV7-9, the J call TRBJ2-5, with D maybe TRBD2 (7 bases). CDR3 size: 14 residues. The germline gives CDR1 SEHNR, CDR2 FQNEAQ (reference sequence). Trimming cost V 1 base and J 3 bases, with 9 bases left between them. CDR3 loop: CASSLEGGEETQYF. DNA of the CDR3: TGTGCCAGCAGCTTAGAGGGGGGGGAAGAGACCCAGTACTTC.

Comments on this clone: Additional DNA sequences in this sample encode the identical CDR3. The chain is built from TRBV6-1 and TRBJ1-2, with D possibly being TRBD1 (5 bases). Trimming pared 8 bases from V and 8 bases from J, leaving 21 bases between. The germline gives CDR1 MNHNS, CDR2 SASEGT. The CDR3 loop spans 14 amino acids. As DNA, the CDR3 is TGTGCCAGCCTCCTGAGGGGAGCGGGTAGAGGCTACACCTTC. As protein: CASLLRGAGRGYTF.

J is TRBJ1-4 and V is TRBV6-5, with TRBD1 identical over 7 bases. V dropped 7 bases and J dropped 7; count of bases not matched to a gene: 9. CDR1 is MNHEY, CDR2 SVGAGI, per germline. The CDR3 is 14 amino acids. CDR3 coding DNA: TGTGCCAGCACCTCGACAGGGAAGCGTGAAAAACTGTTTTTT. Amino acid sequence: CASTSTGKREKLFF.